This T cell receptor (beta chain) was captured in a study of T-cell reconstitution after alpha-beta-depleted transplantation in children. Researchers prepared the TCRbeta library using unique molecular identifiers, the study reports. TCRdb ran MiXCR on the PCR reads and lists one entry per CDR3 protein. The sample includes 700,000 to 950,000 distinct CDR3 sequences, roughly 16% of them seen just once. V dropped 2 bases and J dropped 2 bases, with 10 bases sitting between them. This CDR3 has 15 residues. Looked up from germline, CDR1 is KGHSH and CDR2 is LQKENI. This clonotype was sampled from a male patient younger than 18 who had a stem cell transplant for acute lymphoblastic leukemia, so the T cells may come from the graft donor. The rearrangement joins TRBV18 to TRBJ2-1; D is possibly TRBD1 (5 bases). The source was PBMCs, mostly from graft donor cells, collected 360 days after TCRalphabeta/CD19-depleted stem cell transplant. The CDR3 nucleotides read TGTGCCAGCTCACCAATGGCAGGGACCTACAATGAGCAGTTCTTC. Translation gives CASSPMAGTYNEQFF.